The rows below give T cell receptor beta chains drawn from one sample of a study of cytomegalovirus exposure and HLA in healthy donors. Assay used: immunoSEQ multiplex PCR; TCRdb lists only in-frame clones, some missing. The data show 200,000 to 300,000 clones, 84% seen once. Sequencing used PBMCs. The origin of the receptors is a woman aged 40 to 50 in good health and CMV-seropositive. Both conserved end residues are part of each CDR3. A D gene is named only where the DNA matches it firmly. Clone sizes are given selectively: once, few, many, or a class where the clone is expanded.

size: few; D: TRBD1; J: TRBJ2-7; V: TRBV7-6; CDR3: CASSGDRGVYEQYF; DNA: TGTGCCAGCAGCGGGGACAGGGGGGTCTACGAGCAGTACTTC
size: .; D: .; J: TRBJ1-1; V: TRBV28; CDR3: CASSLESGPGLFF; DNA: TGTGCCAGCAGTTTAGAGTCCGGCCCGGGACTATTCTTT
size: .; D: TRBD1; J: TRBJ1-1; V: TRBV6-7; CDR3: CASSYSGRDRAFEWVNTEAFF; DNA: TGTGCCAGCAGTTACTCTGGCCGGGACAGGGCCTTCGAGTGGGTGAACACTGAAGCTTTCTTT
size: once; D: .; J: TRBJ2-5; V: TRBV5-4; CDR3: CASSRTGTLVQETQYF; DNA: TGTGCCAGCAGCCGAACAGGGACCCTCGTCCAAGAGACCCAGTACTTC
size: .; D: TRBD2; J: TRBJ2-3; V: TRBV5-1; CDR3: CASSSGLAGVWDTQYF; DNA: TGCGCCAGCAGCTCCGGACTAGCGGGAGTGTGGGATACGCAGTATTTT
size: .; D: TRBD1; J: TRBJ2-7; V: TRBV30; CDR3: CACGTGGGNEQYF; DNA: TGTGCCTGCGGGACAGGGGGCGGGAACGAGCAGTACTTC
size: .; D: .; J: TRBJ2-2; V: TRBV30; CDR3: CAWSATHRLVRELFF; DNA: TGTGCCTGGAGTGCAACCCACCGACTAGTAAGGGAGCTGTTTTTT
size: .; D: TRBD2; J: TRBJ2-7; V: TRBV4-1; CDR3: CASSPWTSGSDEQYF; DNA: TGCGCCAGCAGCCCATGGACTAGCGGGAGTGACGAGCAGTACTTC
size: .; D: TRBD1; J: TRBJ2-7; V: TRBV14; CDR3: CASSPYLRDRWNEQYF; DNA: TGTGCCAGCAGTCCGTACCTACGGGACAGGTGGAACGAGCAGTACTTC
size: few; D: TRBD1; J: TRBJ2-7; V: TRBV7-8; CDR3: CASSPRTGGSEQYF; DNA: TGTGCCAGCAGCCCCAGGACAGGGGGCTCCGAGCAGTACTTC
size: .; D: .; J: TRBJ2-5; V: TRBV29-1; CDR3: CSVGSETQYF; DNA: TGCAGCGTGGGCAGTGAGACCCAGTACTTC
size: .; D: TRBD1; J: TRBJ2-7; V: TRBV5-1; CDR3: CASSQGAPYEQYF; DNA: TGCGCCAGCTCTCAGGGGGCCCCCTACGAGCAGTACTTC
size: .; D: TRBD1; J: TRBJ1-5; V: TRBV13; CDR3: CASSLGQGAGNQPQHF; DNA: TGTGCCAGCAGCTTAGGACAGGGGGCTGGCAATCAGCCCCAGCATTTT
size: once; D: .; J: TRBJ2-1; V: TRBV7-7; CDR3: CASSPHALKNGAYNEQFF; DNA: TGTGCTAGCAGCCCGCACGCCCTAAAGAACGGGGCCTACAATGAGCAGTTCTTC
size: .; D: .; J: TRBJ2-7; V: TRBV19; CDR3: CASRPTGTSYEQYF; DNA: TGTGCCAGTAGACCAACAGGGACCTCCTACGAGCAGTACTTC
size: few; D: TRBD1; J: TRBJ1-3; V: TRBV13; CDR3: CASNQGRGLGNTIYF; DNA: TGTGCCAGCAATCAGGGCAGGGGGCTTGGAAACACCATATATTTT
size: .; D: TRBD1; J: TRBJ2-1; V: TRBV9; CDR3: CASSVGRGLDNEQFF; DNA: TGTGCCAGCAGCGTAGGAAGGGGGCTTGACAATGAGCAGTTCTTC
size: .; D: .; J: TRBJ2-5; V: TRBV30; CDR3: CAWMDSYQETQYF; DNA: TGTGCCTGGATGGACAGCTACCAAGAGACCCAGTACTTC
size: .; D: .; J: TRBJ2-3; V: TRBV15; CDR3: CATSRALTDTQYF; DNA: TGTGCCACCAGCAGAGCCCTAACAGATACGCAGTATTTT
size: .; D: TRBD1; J: TRBJ1-2; V: TRBV28; CDR3: CASRGDRDLYGYTF; DNA: TGTGCCAGCAGGGGGGACAGGGACCTCTATGGCTACACCTTC
size: .; D: TRBD1; J: TRBJ1-2; V: TRBV5-6; CDR3: CASSLGQGAGYTF; DNA: TGTGCCAGCAGCTTGGGACAGGGAGCTGGCTACACCTTC
size: .; D: TRBD2; J: TRBJ2-1; V: TRBV14; CDR3: CASSNLAGEYNEQFF; DNA: TGTGCCAGCAGCAACCTAGCGGGAGAGTACAATGAGCAGTTCTTC
size: .; D: TRBD1; J: TRBJ1-3; V: TRBV28; CDR3: CASSRGQSSGNTIYF; DNA: TGTGCCAGCAGCCGGGGACAGTCCTCTGGAAACACCATATATTTT
size: .; D: TRBD1; J: TRBJ2-7; V: TRBV10-2; CDR3: CASSEQGPYEQYF; DNA: TGCGCCAGCAGTGAACAGGGGCCCTACGAGCAGTACTTC
size: .; D: .; J: TRBJ2-2; V: TRBV30; CDR3: CAWSVGQGNGELFF; DNA: TGTGCCTGGAGTGTAGGCCAGGGGAACGGGGAGCTGTTTTTT
size: .; D: .; J: TRBJ2-1; V: TRBV14; CDR3: CASSHQYPGGGEQFF; DNA: TGTGCCAGCAGCCACCAATACCCTGGTGGGGGCGAGCAGTTCTTC
size: once; D: .; J: TRBJ2-4; V: TRBV12-5; CDR3: CASDLGKGQAKNIQYF; DNA: TGTGCTAGTGACCTCGGAAAGGGGCAAGCCAAAAACATTCAGTACTTC
size: few; D: TRBD1; J: TRBJ1-2; V: TRBV6-6; CDR3: CASSRQGDGYTF; DNA: TGTGCCAGCAGTCGACAGGGCGATGGCTACACCTTC
size: .; D: TRBD1; J: TRBJ2-7; V: TRBV5-1; CDR3: CASSLGQGEDEQYF; DNA: TGCGCCAGCAGCCTGGGACAGGGTGAGGACGAGCAGTACTTC
size: .; D: .; J: TRBJ2-1; V: TRBV10-3; CDR3: CAISDGSSFREQFF; DNA: TGTGCCATCAGTGATGGGAGCTCCTTTAGAGAGCAGTTCTTC
size: .; D: .; J: TRBJ2-1; V: TRBV29-1; CDR3: CSVEAQRTYNEQFF; DNA: TGCAGCGTTGAAGCCCAGCGGACCTACAATGAGCAGTTCTTC
size: .; D: .; J: TRBJ1-5; V: TRBV6-5; CDR3: CASRRQLEGNQPQHF; DNA: TGTGCCAGCAGACGACAGTTAGAGGGCAATCAGCCCCAGCATTTT
size: .; D: TRBD2; J: TRBJ2-3; V: TRBV30; CDR3: CAWMSAGGPDTQYF; DNA: TGTGCCTGGATGTCGGCGGGAGGGCCAGATACGCAGTATTTT
size: .; D: .; J: TRBJ2-1; V: TRBV5-4; CDR3: CASSAQGDEQFF; DNA: TGTGCCAGCAGCGCACAGGGAGATGAGCAGTTCTTC
size: .; D: .; J: TRBJ2-1; V: TRBV19; CDR3: CASSARTAQHYNEQFF; DNA: TGTGCCAGTAGTGCAAGGACAGCCCAGCACTACAATGAGCAGTTCTTC
size: .; D: .; J: TRBJ1-2; V: TRBV28; CDR3: CASDGEYGYTF; DNA: TGTGCCAGCGACGGAGAGTATGGCTACACCTTC
size: .; D: TRBD1; J: TRBJ1-6; V: TRBV28; CDR3: CASSPTDRFYNSPLHF; DNA: TGTGCCAGCAGTCCGACGGACAGGTTCTATAATTCACCCCTCCACTTT
size: .; D: .; J: TRBJ1-1; V: TRBV10-3; CDR3: CASSGGGSTEAFF; DNA: TGTGCCAGCTCCGGGGGGGGCAGCACTGAAGCTTTCTTT
size: .; D: TRBD2; J: TRBJ2-3; V: TRBV7-2; CDR3: CASSLSGGEPQYF; DNA: TGTGCCAGCAGCTTGTCGGGAGGGGAGCCGCAGTATTTT
size: .; D: .; J: TRBJ1-1; V: TRBV5-1; CDR3: CASSLALQGSGTEAFF; DNA: TGCGCCAGCAGCTTGGCTCTCCAGGGTTCGGGTACTGAAGCTTTCTTT
size: .; D: .; J: TRBJ2-7; V: TRBV30; CDR3: CAWTPDGSAYEQYF; DNA: TGTGCCTGGACCCCCGACGGGTCCGCCTACGAGCAGTACTTC
size: .; D: .; J: TRBJ1-1; V: TRBV30; CDR3: CAWSFMNTEAFF; DNA: TGTGCCTGGAGTTTTATGAACACTGAAGCTTTCTTT
size: .; D: .; J: TRBJ1-2; V: TRBV5-1; CDR3: CASSWTPQGNYGYTF; DNA: TGCGCCAGCAGCTGGACCCCCCAGGGGAACTATGGCTACACCTTC
size: .; D: .; J: TRBJ1-2; V: TRBV7-2; CDR3: CASSLSWRAYGYTF; DNA: TGTGCCAGCAGCTTGTCCTGGCGAGCGTATGGCTACACCTTC
size: .; D: .; J: TRBJ2-4; V: TRBV28; CDR3: CASSQGRENIQYF; DNA: TGTGCCAGCAGCCAGGGCCGAGAAAACATTCAGTACTTC